The 6 T cell receptor beta chains below were found in one sample sequenced in a study of cytomegalovirus exposure and HLA in healthy donors. The PCR was carried out with 60 Vbeta primers and 13 Jbeta primers. Using immunoSEQ multiplex PCR, the repertoire was profiled, and TCRdb retains in-frame clones only, with some absent. This table holds about 120,000 clones, about 86% found once. The sequenced material came from PBMCs. These receptors originate from a woman aged 25 to 39 in good health and CMV-seronegative.

The chain couples TRBV14 to TRBJ1-1; 8 nucleotides align to TRBD1. V trimming: 0 bases; J trimming: 4 bases; junction bases outside the gene matches: 1. The CDR3 runs 14 residues. Germline V gene sequence: CDR1 SGHDN, CDR2 FVKESK. Here the CDR3 DNA reads TGTGCCAGCAGCCAAGACAGGGGGCGCACTGAAGCTTTCTTT. As protein: CASSQDRGRTEAFF.

V is TRBV4-2 and J is TRBJ2-5; the match to TRBD2 covers 9 bases. J was trimmed by 3 bases and V by 3 bases; bases with no gene match: 8. Germline CDR1 LGHNA, CDR2 YNFKEQ. The CDR3 runs to 16 residues. CDR3 sequence (DNA): TGTGCCAGCAGCCACGGGACTAGCTGGGGAAAAGAGACCCAGTACTTC. Protein sequence: CASSHGTSWGKETQYF.

The chain has TRBV28 and TRBJ2-4, with TRBD1 identical over 9 bases. The CDR3 has 17 residues. CDR1 and CDR2 from the germline V gene are MDHEN and SYDVKM. The V gene end was trimmed by 7 bases and the J gene end by 0 bases; junction bases not matched to a gene: 10. In nucleotides, the CDR3 is TGTGCCAGCACGGACAGGGGTACAACTCTAGCCAAAAACATTCAGTACTTC. Residues: CASTDRGTTLAKNIQYF.

V is TRBV4-2 and J is TRBJ1-1; 9 bases line up with TRBD1. The CDR3 is 16 amino acids. Germline-derived CDR1 and CDR2 are LGHNA and YNFKEQ. V was pared by 0 bases and J by 2 bases, with 4 bases of the junction left unmatched. DNA of the CDR3: TGTGCCAGCAGCCAAGAGACAGGGGGGGCCAACACTGAAGCTTTCTTT. This encodes CASSQETGGANTEAFF.

DNA of the CDR3: TGTGCCATCACAGAAGGGGGGGGCCTGGATGAAGCTTTCTTT. It translates to CAITEGGGLDEAFF. This rearrangement joins TRBV10-3 to TRBJ1-1; perhaps TRBD1 as D (6 bases). Germline lookup yields CDR1 ENHRY and CDR2 SYGVKD. Trimming took off 7 bases at V and 7 bases at J, with 19 bases between the two ends. The CDR3 loop spans 14 amino acids.

Only one count was recorded for this clone. This sequence joins TRBV10-3 and TRBJ2-4, with 7 nucleotides matching TRBD1. The J segment lost 2 bases and the V segment lost 4 bases, leaving 8 bases of the junction unmatched. CDR3 length equals 16 residues. In germline, CDR1 is ENHRY, CDR2 SYGVKD. Here the CDR3 DNA reads TGTGCCATCAGTGCGGGACAGACCGGTTCCAAAAACATTCAGTACTTC. The encoded protein is CAISAGQTGSKNIQYF.